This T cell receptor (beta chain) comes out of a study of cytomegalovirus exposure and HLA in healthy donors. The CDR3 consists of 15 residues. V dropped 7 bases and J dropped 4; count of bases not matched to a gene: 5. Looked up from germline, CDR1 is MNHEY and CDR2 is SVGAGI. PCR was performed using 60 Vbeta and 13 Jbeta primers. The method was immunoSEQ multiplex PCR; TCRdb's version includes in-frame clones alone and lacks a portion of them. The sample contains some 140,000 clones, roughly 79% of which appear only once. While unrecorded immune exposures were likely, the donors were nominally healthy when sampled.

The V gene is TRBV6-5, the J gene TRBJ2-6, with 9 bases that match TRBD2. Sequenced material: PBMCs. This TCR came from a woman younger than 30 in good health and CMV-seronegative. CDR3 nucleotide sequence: TGTGCCAGCACCGCGGGAGGGCGAGGGGCCAACGTCCTGACTTTC. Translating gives CASTAGGRGANVLTF.